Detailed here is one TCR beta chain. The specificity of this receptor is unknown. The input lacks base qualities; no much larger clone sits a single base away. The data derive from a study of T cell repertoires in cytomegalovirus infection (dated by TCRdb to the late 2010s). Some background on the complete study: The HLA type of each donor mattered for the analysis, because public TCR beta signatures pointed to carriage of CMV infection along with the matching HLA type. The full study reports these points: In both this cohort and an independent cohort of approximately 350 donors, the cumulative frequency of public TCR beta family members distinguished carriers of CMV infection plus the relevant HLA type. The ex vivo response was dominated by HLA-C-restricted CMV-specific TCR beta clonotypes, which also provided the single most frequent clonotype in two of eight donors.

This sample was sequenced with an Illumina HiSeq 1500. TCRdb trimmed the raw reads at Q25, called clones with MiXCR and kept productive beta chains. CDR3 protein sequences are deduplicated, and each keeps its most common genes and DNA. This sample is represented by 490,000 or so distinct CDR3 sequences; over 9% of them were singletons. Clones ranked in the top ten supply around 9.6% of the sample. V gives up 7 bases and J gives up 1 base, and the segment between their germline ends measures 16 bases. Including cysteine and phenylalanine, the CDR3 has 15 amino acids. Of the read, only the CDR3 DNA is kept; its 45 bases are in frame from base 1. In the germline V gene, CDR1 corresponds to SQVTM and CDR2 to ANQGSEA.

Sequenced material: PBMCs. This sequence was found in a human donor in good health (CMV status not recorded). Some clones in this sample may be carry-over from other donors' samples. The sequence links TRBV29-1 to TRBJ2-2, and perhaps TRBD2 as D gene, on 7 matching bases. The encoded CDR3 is CSAGTGGKNTGELFF. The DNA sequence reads TGCAGCGCAGGAACGGGGGGCAAGAACACCGGGGAGCTGTTTTTT.